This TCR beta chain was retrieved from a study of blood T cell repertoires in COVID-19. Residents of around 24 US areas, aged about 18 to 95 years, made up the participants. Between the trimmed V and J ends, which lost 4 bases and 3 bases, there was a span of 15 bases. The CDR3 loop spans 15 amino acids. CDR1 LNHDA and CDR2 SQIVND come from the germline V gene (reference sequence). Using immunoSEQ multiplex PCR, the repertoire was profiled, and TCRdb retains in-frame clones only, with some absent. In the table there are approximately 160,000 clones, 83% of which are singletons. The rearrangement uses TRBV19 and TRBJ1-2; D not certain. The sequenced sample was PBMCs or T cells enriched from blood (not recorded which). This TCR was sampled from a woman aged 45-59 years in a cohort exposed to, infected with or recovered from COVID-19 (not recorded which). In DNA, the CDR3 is TGTGCCAGTAGTACCAACCGGGTCTTGGACTATGGCTACACCTTC. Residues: CASSTNRVLDYGYTF.